What follows are 14 T cell receptor beta chains derived from one specimen sequenced in a study of blood T cell repertoires in COVID-19. Generated by immunoSEQ multiplex PCR, the TCRdb table keeps only in-frame clones and is missing some. The top ten clones hold approximately 15% of a sample with roughly 75,000 clones, 86% of them seen once. Sequencing was done on a sample of peripheral blood. Every receptor here comes from an older man in a cohort sampled during active COVID-19.

The chain has TRBV7-2 and TRBJ2-4, with D hard to call. The CDR3 runs 13 residues. From germline, CDR1 is SGHTA and CDR2 FQGNSA. The V end lost 3 bases, the J end lost 8 bases, and 11 bases lay between the germline ends. CDR3 DNA sequence: TGTGCCAGCAGCTTCGCGGAGAAGGACATTCAGTACTTC. This codes for CASSFAEKDIQYF.

This clone was found a few times. The chain joins TRBV10-2 to TRBJ1-2; 9 bases fit TRBD1. CDR3 length: 13 residues. The junction had 6 bases not matched to a gene; V was cut back by 6 bases and J by 7 bases. Germline CDR1 is WSHSY and CDR2 is SAAADI. The CDR3 coding sequence is TGCGCCAGCAGGGGGGGACAGGGCCCTGGCTACACCTTC. Protein: CASRGGQGPGYTF.

The chain couples TRBV3-1 (or the pseudogene TRBV3-2) to TRBJ2-1, with D possibly being TRBD2 (6 bases). The CDR3 covers 14 residues. Germline V lookup: CDR1 LGHDT, CDR2 YNNKEL (reference sequence). The V gene lost 6 bases and the J gene lost 6 bases, with 15 bases spanning the gap. The DNA of the CDR3 is TGTGCCAGCAGTCCGACTAGTGGCCGCAATGAGCAGTTCTTC. This gives the protein CASSPTSGRNEQFF.

The chain employs TRBV3-1 (or the pseudogene TRBV3-2) and TRBJ1-2; TRBD1 agrees at 8 bases. CDR3 length: 16 amino acids. CDR1 LGHDT and CDR2 YNNKEL come from the germline V gene (reference sequence). Trimming cost V 2 bases and J 2 bases; bases outside gene matches: 7. This CDR3 reads CASSQPTRQGNYGYTF. CDR3 DNA sequence: TGTGCCAGCAGCCAACCCACCCGACAGGGGAACTATGGCTACACCTTC.

This chain uses TRBV7-6 with TRBJ2-1; 9 bases are shared with TRBD2. This CDR3 has 15 amino acids. The J segment lost 8 bases and the V segment lost 1 base, leaving 6 bases of the junction unmatched. CDR1 SGHVS and CDR2 FNYEAQ come from the germline V gene. The CDR3 region has the DNA TGTGCCAGCAGCTTAGTGGGCGGGGGGGTCGATGAGCAGTTCTTC. Amino acid sequence: CASSLVGGGVDEQFF.

The chain employs TRBV27 and TRBJ2-1; 8 bases align to TRBD1. V was pared by 6 bases and J by 0 bases, with 13 bases of the junction left unmatched. The germline CDR1 and CDR2 sequences are MNHEY and SMNVEV (reference sequence). This CDR3 has 18 residues. The chain's CDR3 is CASRTGVFPSSSYNEQFF. CDR3 DNA: TGTGCCAGCAGGACAGGGGTCTTCCCATCGAGCTCCTACAATGAGCAGTTCTTC.

The chain joins TRBV14 to TRBJ1-4, with D maybe TRBD1 (5 bases). The CDR3 sequence is 15 residues long. Per germline, CDR1 SGHDN and CDR2 FVKESK. Trimming removed 2 bases at V and 4 bases at J, with 11 bases between. CDR3 nucleotides: TGTGCCAGCAGCCAATGGGGCCAGAGTAATGAAAAACTGTTTTTT. Its translation is CASSQWGQSNEKLFF.

This clone was recorded once. CDR3 protein: CASRRGGLDTGELFF. The CDR3 nucleotides are TGTGCCAGCAGGCGGGGGGGCTTGGACACCGGGGAGCTGTTTTTT. The gene calls are TRBV7-2 and TRBJ2-2; TRBD2 matches at 9 bases. Trimming took 6 bases from V and 3 from J; bases not matched to a gene: 5. Germline CDR1 reads SGHTA; CDR2 reads FQGNSA. CDR3 length: 15 amino acids.

This clone has only one observation. The chain employs TRBV11-2 and TRBJ2-2; 10 bases are a match to TRBD1. CDR3 length equals 15 residues. The germline V gene has CDR1 SGHAT and CDR2 FQNNGV. Germline trimming cut 5 bases from V and 6 bases from J; bases unmatched to any gene: 6. CDR3 coding DNA: TGTGCCAGCAGCGCCCGGGACAGGGGTGCCGGGGAGCTGTTTTTT. This translates into CASSARDRGAGELFF. The full variable domain, rest sourced from reference TRBV11-2 and TRBJ2-2, is EAGVAQSPRYKIIEKRQSVAFWCNPISGHATLYWYQQILGQGPKLLIQFQNNGVVDDSQLPKDRFSAERLKGVDSTLKIQPAKLEDSAVYLCASSARDRGAGELFFGEGSRLTVL.

There are a few counts of this clone. The chain links TRBV14 to TRBJ2-7; the D gene is possibly TRBD2 (6 bases). The CDR3 covers 15 residues. Germline CDR1 reads SGHDN; CDR2 reads FVKESK. V gave up 6 bases and J gave up 4 bases, with 19 bases separating them. CDR3 region: CASSLGGTAVYEQYF. CDR3 nucleotides: TGTGCCAGCAGTCTAGGCGGGACGGCGGTGTACGAGCAGTACTTC.

Comments on this clone: This CDR3 is also generated by other DNA sequences in the sample. The chain combines TRBV20-1 with TRBJ2-5; D remains unclear. V lost 3 bases and J 2 bases, leaving 4 bases between the germline ends. The CDR3 extends over 11 amino acids. CDR1 is DFQATT, CDR2 SNEGSKA, per germline (reference sequence). The DNA of the CDR3 is TGCAGTGCTAGTCCTCAAGAGACCCAGTACTTC. It encodes CSASPQETQYF.

This chain links TRBV6-2 or TRBV6-3 with TRBJ2-3, with 7 bases that match TRBD2. The trim removed 4 bases at V and 2 bases at J, leaving 9 bases unmatched. This CDR3 is built from 16 residues. The germline gives CDR1 MNHEY, CDR2 SVGEGT. The CDR3 coding sequence is TGTGCCAGCAGTTTTGGGCGGGACTACCCCACAGATACGCAGTATTTT. It codes for CASSFGRDYPTDTQYF.

The chain uses TRBV2 and TRBJ2-7, with 8 bases that match TRBD2. This CDR3 comprises 15 residues. In germline, CDR1 is SNHLY, CDR2 FYNNEI. The V segment lost 4 bases and the J segment 0 bases; nucleotides outside the gene matches: 5. The CDR3 loop is CASSVERGSSYEQYF. As DNA, the CDR3 is TGTGCCAGCAGTGTGGAGCGGGGGAGCTCCTACGAGCAGTACTTC.

This chain connects TRBV4-3 to TRBJ2-5, with D unclear. The CDR3 contains 13 residues. The V end lost 0 bases, the J end lost 7 bases, and 9 bases lay between the germline ends. Looked up from germline, CDR1 is LGHNA and CDR2 is YSLEER. The DNA for the CDR3 is TGCGCCAGCAGCCAAGATTCCCTCGGGACCCAGTACTTC. Protein product: CASSQDSLGTQYF.